This entry features one T cell receptor (beta chain) sequence. The germline gene is not matched at one end of the junction; a read error may be the cause. Participants came from about 23 US areas, aged roughly 18 to 95 years. Germline V CDR1 and CDR2: SGHTA, FQGTGA. The CDR3 length is 17 residues. These data come from a study of blood T cell repertoires in COVID-19. Across the whole study: Two negative PCRs, clearance, or symptom resolution had been documented for recovered Cohort 3 donors. PBMCs, B-cell-depleted T cells, or T cells provided the cDNA or gDNA that made up the material.

Profiling relied on immunoSEQ multiplex PCR, and the TCRdb table lists in-frame clones only, not all of them. The sample includes about 210,000 clones, over 75% of them seen just once. The sequence derives from a man aged 25 to 40 in a cohort exposed to, infected with or recovered from COVID-19 (not recorded which). The chain links TRBV7-3 to TRBJ2-6; 9 bases fit TRBD1. Sequenced material: PBMCs or T cells enriched from blood (not recorded which). DNA of the CDR3: TGTGCCAGCAGCCTAACAGGGGGCCCATCTGGGGCCAACGTCCTGACTTTC. Amino acids: CASSLTGGPSGANVLTF.